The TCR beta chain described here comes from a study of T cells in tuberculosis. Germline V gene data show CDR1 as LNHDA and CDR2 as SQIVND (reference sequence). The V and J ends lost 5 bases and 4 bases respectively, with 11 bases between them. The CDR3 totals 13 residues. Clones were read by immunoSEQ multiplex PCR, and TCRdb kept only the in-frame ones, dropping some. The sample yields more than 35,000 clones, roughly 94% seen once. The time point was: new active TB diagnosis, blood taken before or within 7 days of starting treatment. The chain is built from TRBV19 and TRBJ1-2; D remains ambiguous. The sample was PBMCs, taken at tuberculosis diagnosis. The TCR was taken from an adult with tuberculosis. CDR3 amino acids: CASSGRMGYGYTF. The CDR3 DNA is TGTGCCAGTAGTGGCAGGATGGGCTATGGCTACACCTTC.